Shown below are 31 T cell receptor beta chains from a single sample sequenced in a study of T cell responses to AZD1222 COVID-19 vaccine. Repertoires were generated with immunoSEQ multiplex PCR, while TCRdb's copy carries only in-frame clones and drops some. Of about 180,000 clones listed, more than 90% are singletons. The sequences come from peripheral blood, collected on day 0 of AZD1222 vaccination. These receptors were taken from an adult in good health.

The rearrangement joins TRBV29-1 to TRBJ1-1; unclear D gene. Trimming shortened V by 7 bases and J by 1 base, and 16 bases separated the two germline ends. The CDR3 covers 14 residues. Germline loops: CDR1 SQVTM, CDR2 ANQGSEA. This CDR3 reads CSATLRLANTEAFF. The CDR3 nucleotides read TGCAGCGCCACACTGCGCCTAGCGAACACTGAAGCTTTCTTT. Drawing the rest from reference TRBV29-1 and TRBJ1-1, the complete variable domain is SAVISQKPSRDICQRGTSLTIQCQVDSQVTMMFWYRQQPGQSLTLIATANQGSEATYESGFVIDKFPISRPNLTFSTLTVSNMSPEDSSIYLCSATLRLANTEAFFGQGTRLTVV.

V and J are TRBV9 and TRBJ2-1; D call uncertain. The CDR3 runs to 14 residues. The ends were cut back, 2 bases at V and 8 bases at J, with 14 bases in the middle. Germline-derived CDR1 and CDR2 are SGDLS and YYNGEE. The CDR3 region has the DNA TGTGCCAGCAGCGTCCCTTCCGGTTTCGATGAGCAGTTCTTC. Translation gives CASSVPSGFDEQFF.

The chain uses TRBV19 and TRBJ1-1, with D perhaps matching TRBD1 (5 bases). V lost 3 bases and J lost 4, with 18 bases in between. The germline V gene has CDR1 LNHDA and CDR2 SQIVND (reference sequence). This CDR3 comprises 16 residues. Here the CDR3 DNA reads TGTGCCAGTAGTATGGGTGTGGGACCCTTTCGCACTGAAGCTTTCTTT. Translating gives CASSMGVGPFRTEAFF.

This clone was observed once. CDR3 loop: CASSDGGQILNTEAFF. DNA for the CDR3: TGTGCCAGCAGTGACGGAGGACAGATTTTGAACACTGAAGCTTTCTTT. This chain uses TRBV6-1 with TRBJ1-1; tentatively, D is TRBD1 (6 bases). The germline gives CDR1 MNHNS, CDR2 SASEGT. This CDR3 is built from 16 residues. V shed 3 bases and J shed 0 bases, with 14 bases lying between them.

The CDR3 spells CASSSRTGRNEKLFF. CDR3 DNA: TGTGCCAGCAGCTCACGGACAGGGAGGAACGAAAAACTGTTTTTT. The J gene is TRBJ1-4, the V gene TRBV11-2, with 8 bases identical to TRBD1. Germline V lookup: CDR1 SGHAT, CDR2 FQNNGV. The CDR3 runs 15 residues. J gave up 8 bases and V 4 bases, and 9 bases lay outside the gene matches. Filled out from reference TRBV11-2 and TRBJ1-4, the complete variable domain reads EAGVAQSPRYKIIEKRQSVAFWCNPISGHATLYWYQQILGQGPKLLIQFQNNGVVDDSQLPKDRFSAERLKGVDSTLKIQPAKLEDSAVYLCASSSRTGRNEKLFFGSGTQLSVL.

The chain links TRBV15 to TRBJ1-6; D not certain. Germline CDR1 is LNHNV and CDR2 is YYDKDF (reference sequence). V shed 0 bases and J shed 10 bases, with 1 base lying between them. CDR3 length: 11 residues. The CDR3 DNA reads as TGTGCCACCAGCAGAGACTCACCCCTCCACTTT. Translating gives CATSRDSPLHF.

This chain connects TRBV18 to TRBJ1-6; D possibly corresponds to TRBD1 (5 bases). This CDR3 contains 16 residues. Trimming pared 0 bases from V and 6 bases from J, leaving 12 bases between. Germline CDR1 KGHSH, CDR2 LQKENI. Here the CDR3 DNA reads TGTGCCAGCTCACCACCGGTGGGACCGCTTAATTCACCCCTCCACTTT. Protein sequence: CASSPPVGPLNSPLHF. Full variable domain (rest looked up from reference TRBV18 and TRBJ1-6): NAGVMQNPRHLVRRRGQEARLRCSPMKGHSHVYWYRQLPEEGLKFMVYLQKENIIDESGMPKERFSAEFPKEGPSILRIQQVVRGDSAAYFCASSPPVGPLNSPLHFGNGTRLTVT.

In this sample, this clone turned up a few times. The chain links TRBV3-1 (or the pseudogene TRBV3-2) to TRBJ1-6, with a possible D match to TRBD1 (6 bases). CDR1 is LGHDT and CDR2 is YNNKEL in the germline V gene (reference sequence). Trimming removed 3 bases from V and 7 bases from J, with 22 bases in between. This CDR3 is 18 amino acids long. CDR3 coding DNA: TGTGCCAGCAGCCACGGGGGGGCAGGGAGCAAGCCCAATTCACCCCTCCACTTT. The encoded protein is CASSHGGAGSKPNSPLHF.

CDR3 DNA sequence: TGCGCCAGCAGCTCGCACCCCAGGGGAGGGGAGACCCAGTACTTC. Its protein is CASSSHPRGGETQYF. V gene TRBV5-1 combines with J gene TRBJ2-5; TRBD2 is a possible D gene (7 bases). The germline gives CDR1 SGHRS, CDR2 YFSETQ. The CDR3 extends over 15 amino acids. V lost 3 bases and J 5 bases, leaving 17 bases between the germline ends. The entire variable domain, with the rest obtained from reference TRBV5-1 and TRBJ2-5, is as follows: KAGVTQTPRYLIKTRGQQVTLSCSPISGHRSVSWYQQTPGQGLQFLFEYFSETQRNKGNFPGRFSGRQFSNSRSEMNVSTLELGDSALYLCASSSHPRGGETQYFGPGTRLLVL.

This clone is labeled medium-sized. The CDR3 spells CASSSGGGPSTSYEQYF. The DNA of the CDR3 is TGTGCCAGCAGCAGCGGGGGCGGGCCATCCACCTCCTACGAGCAGTACTTC. The J gene is TRBJ2-7, the V gene TRBV27, with 8 bases matching TRBD2. CDR3 size: 17 residues. Germline lookup yields CDR1 MNHEY and CDR2 SMNVEV (reference sequence). The V gene end was trimmed by 6 bases and the J gene end by 0 bases; junction bases not matched to a gene: 13.

The rearrangement uses TRBV27 and TRBJ1-1, with D hard to call. Trimming removed 5 bases at V and 5 bases at J, with 18 bases between. The germline V gene has CDR1 MNHEY and CDR2 SMNVEV (reference sequence). The CDR3 has 15 residues. The CDR3 here is CASSQSEGRGTEAFF. In DNA, the CDR3 is TGTGCCAGCAGTCAGTCGGAGGGCCGAGGAACTGAAGCTTTCTTT.

The sample holds one count of this clone. The chain couples TRBV25-1 to TRBJ2-7; TRBD2 might be the D (5 bases). The CDR3 is made up of 13 amino acids. Looked up from germline, CDR1 is MGHDK and CDR2 is SYGVNS. Trimming removed 3 bases at V and 3 bases at J, with 9 bases between. The CDR3 spells CASSDRGYYEQYF. CDR3 nucleotides: TGTGCCAGCAGTGATCGGGGTTACTACGAGCAGTACTTC.

The rearrangement links TRBV5-1 to TRBJ1-6, with a possible D match to TRBD1 (5 bases). Germline V gives CDR1 SGHRS, CDR2 YFSETQ. This CDR3 contains 15 residues. Trimming left V 0 bases short and J 10 bases short, with 14 bases between. The CDR3 DNA is TGCGCCAGCAGCTTGGGTACAAGGGGAGACTCACCCCTCCACTTT. Its translation is CASSLGTRGDSPLHF.

The chain has TRBV3-1 (or the pseudogene TRBV3-2) and TRBJ2-3; TRBD2 matches at 8 bases. The CDR3 length is 15 residues. From germline, CDR1 is LGHDT and CDR2 YNNKEL (reference sequence). The junction had 1 base not matched to a gene; V was cut back by 1 base and J by 1 base. Written as DNA, the CDR3 is TGTGCCAGCAGCCAAGCCGGGAGGGGCACAGATACGCAGTATTTT. Amino acids: CASSQAGRGTDTQYF.

CDR3 loop: CASSEMIPGTEAFF. For the CDR3, the DNA is TGTGCCAGCAGTGAAATGATTCCTGGGACTGAAGCTTTCTTT. This chain links TRBV25-1 with TRBJ1-1; D is undetermined. The germline CDR1 and CDR2 sequences are MGHDK and SYGVNS. The V gene lost 2 bases and the J gene lost 5 bases, with 12 bases spanning the gap. This CDR3 is built from 14 residues.

The gene calls are TRBV6-5 and TRBJ2-1; 9 nucleotides align to TRBD2. The CDR3 has 15 amino acids. V was pared by 5 bases and J by 6 bases, with 8 bases of the junction left unmatched. Looked up from germline, CDR1 is MNHEY and CDR2 is SVGAGI. CDR3 region: CASSPGTSQRNEQFF. DNA for the CDR3: TGTGCCAGCAGTCCCGGGACTAGCCAGCGCAATGAGCAGTTCTTC.

The CDR3 loop reads CASSVTSGQGDSPLHF. The CDR3 bases are TGTGCCAGCAGTGTAACATCCGGACAGGGGGATTCACCCCTCCACTTT. The chain uses TRBV6-1 and TRBJ1-6, with TRBD1 matching over 10 bases. The CDR3 totals 16 residues. CDR1 MNHNS and CDR2 SASEGT come from the germline V gene. Losses at the gene ends were 4 bases for V and 8 bases for J; bases not matched to a gene: 8.

The V gene is TRBV5-1, the J gene TRBJ1-1; possibly TRBD1 for D (6 bases). The CDR3 extends over 15 amino acids. Trimming pared 5 bases from V and 2 bases from J, leaving 16 bases between. Germline V lookup: CDR1 SGHRS, CDR2 YFSETQ. The CDR3 region is CASSVGGAFNTEAFF. DNA for the CDR3: TGCGCCAGCAGTGTTGGGGGGGCCTTCAACACTGAAGCTTTCTTT.

The rearrangement joins TRBV29-1 to TRBJ1-1, with D perhaps matching TRBD1 (5 bases). Trimming removed 7 bases at V and 7 bases at J, with 25 bases between. Germline CDR1 and CDR2: SQVTM and ANQGSEA. This CDR3 has 15 amino acids. CDR3 sequence reads: CSASLGTLNVGEAFF. CDR3 DNA: TGCAGCGCTAGCTTGGGGACCCTTAACGTCGGTGAAGCTTTCTTT.

This clone has more than one count but fewer than ten. The rearrangement uses TRBV2 and TRBJ1-1, with D maybe TRBD1 (5 bases). The V end lost 6 bases, the J end lost 4 bases, and 12 bases lay between the germline ends. The CDR3 loop spans 13 amino acids. Germline V lookup: CDR1 SNHLY, CDR2 FYNNEI. CDR3 DNA: TGTGCCAGCAGGTTAGATAGGGGCACTGAAGCTTTCTTT. It yields the protein CASRLDRGTEAFF.

This chain uses TRBV6-5 with TRBJ2-1; TRBD1 or TRBD2 may be the D gene (5 bases each). The CDR3 loop spans 15 amino acids. Germline lookup yields CDR1 MNHEY and CDR2 SVGAGI. The V end was cut by 6 bases, the J end by 4 bases, with 16 bases between. CDR3 region: CASRTPGTSYNEQFF. The CDR3 bases are TGTGCCAGCAGGACCCCCGGGACCTCGTACAATGAGCAGTTCTTC.

V and J are TRBV16 and TRBJ1-1; tentative D call: TRBD1 (5 bases). Per the germline V gene, CDR1 is KGHSY and CDR2 is FQNENV. The CDR3 extends over 13 amino acids. Trimming left V 4 bases short and J 4 bases short, with 10 bases between. The CDR3 nucleotides read TGTGCCAGCAGCCCACCCGGGACCACTGAAGCTTTCTTT. Amino acids: CASSPPGTTEAFF.

The chain couples TRBV20-1 to TRBJ1-1; a possible D gene is TRBD1 (5 bases). Looked up from germline, CDR1 is DFQATT and CDR2 is SNEGSKA (reference sequence). The CDR3 contains 10 residues. This CDR3 is CRLGGTEAFF. In nucleotides, the CDR3 is TGCAGGCTGGGGGGCACTGAAGCTTTCTTT.

This clone was seen a handful of times. The chain joins TRBV9 to TRBJ1-1; D is ambiguous. The CDR3 extends over 15 amino acids. Germline CDR1 is SGDLS and CDR2 is YYNGEE. V was shortened by 6 bases and J by 3 bases, with 18 bases between the two germline ends. DNA for the CDR3: TGTGCCAGCACCGACCCGAGGACGATGGACACTGAAGCTTTCTTT. Protein product: CASTDPRTMDTEAFF.

The chain is built from TRBV5-1 and TRBJ2-5, with D tentatively TRBD1 (6 bases). This CDR3 comprises 13 residues. Germline CDR1 SGHRS, CDR2 YFSETQ. V lost 0 bases and J lost 4, with 7 bases in between. The CDR3 sequence: CASSLGGGETQYF. The CDR3 DNA is TGCGCCAGCAGCTTGGGAGGGGGAGAGACCCAGTACTTC.

This clone was seen a single time. This chain joins TRBV12-3 or TRBV12-4 and TRBJ1-5; no definite D call. Between the trimmed V and J ends, which lost 3 bases and 6 bases, there was a span of 6 bases. The CDR3 is 12 residues long. CDR3 region: CASSFSGQPQHF. Written as DNA, the CDR3 is TGTGCCAGCAGTTTCAGCGGTCAGCCCCAGCATTTT.

The V gene is TRBV4-1, the J gene TRBJ2-7; D call uncertain. Germline values: CDR1 MGHRA, CDR2 YSYEKL. CDR3 length: 14 amino acids. V was clipped by 0 bases and J by 1 base, with 7 bases between them. The CDR3 region has the DNA TGCGCCAGCAGCCAAGAGTGGGGATCCTACGAGCAGTACTTC. This sequence encodes CASSQEWGSYEQYF.

V is TRBV5-1 and J is TRBJ2-7; 9 bases align to TRBD1. Trimming cost V 4 bases and J 4 bases; bases outside gene matches: 9. The germline V gene has CDR1 SGHRS and CDR2 YFSETQ. The CDR3 spans 15 residues. The CDR3, as DNA: TGCGCCAGCAGCCCAGGGACAGGGCCCTTTTACGAGCAGTACTTC. This sequence encodes CASSPGTGPFYEQYF. Full variable domain (missing parts from reference TRBV5-1 and TRBJ2-7): KAGVTQTPRYLIKTRGQQVTLSCSPISGHRSVSWYQQTPGQGLQFLFEYFSETQRNKGNFPGRFSGRQFSNSRSEMNVSTLELGDSALYLCASSPGTGPFYEQYFGPGTRLTVT.

The rearrangement uses TRBV6-5 and TRBJ2-1; 7 bases are shared with TRBD2. CDR1 MNHEY and CDR2 SVGAGI come from the germline V gene. J lost 7 bases, V lost 2 bases, and 5 bases had no gene match. This CDR3 has 14 amino acids. The chain's CDR3 is CASSYGGSENEQFF. CDR3 DNA sequence: TGTGCCAGCAGTTACGGCGGGAGCGAGAATGAGCAGTTCTTC.

The V and J genes are TRBV2 and TRBJ2-7; D assignment may be TRBD1 or TRBD2 (5 bases each). Germline values: CDR1 SNHLY, CDR2 FYNNEI. The CDR3 loop spans 14 amino acids. The germline V and J ends were trimmed by 3 bases and 3 bases, with 12 bases remaining between them. The CDR3 DNA sequence: TGTGCCAGCAGTGAGAGGGGAACCTTCTACGAGCAGTACTTC. Translated: CASSERGTFYEQYF. Full variable domain (outside the CDR3, taken from reference TRBV2 and TRBJ2-7): EPEVTQTPSHQVTQMGQEVILRCVPISNHLYFYWYRQILGQKVEFLVSFYNNEISEKSEIFDDQFSVERPDGSNFTLKIRSTKLEDSAMYFCASSERGTFYEQYFGPGTRLTVT.

The J gene is TRBJ1-2, the V gene TRBV29-1, with D maybe TRBD1 (5 bases). The CDR3 consists of 13 residues. The germline V and J ends were trimmed by 4 bases and 3 bases, with 12 bases remaining between them. CDR1 is SQVTM and CDR2 is ANQGSEA in the germline V gene. CDR3 loop: CSVGGVRDYGYTF. For the CDR3, the DNA is TGCAGCGTTGGAGGGGTGAGGGACTATGGCTACACCTTC.